What follows describes a single T cell receptor (beta chain). The data originate from a study of blood T cell repertoires in COVID-19. On the study more broadly: The United States, Italy and Spain were the sources of the acute and convalescent COVID-19 samples. Sample material is recorded as cDNA or gDNA derived from T cells, B-cell-depleted T cells, or PBMCs.

Trimming stripped 1 base from V and 1 base from J, with 10 bases between. CDR3 length: 15 amino acids. The V gene's germline CDR1 is MDHEN and CDR2 SYDVKM. Under the authors' procedure: Amplifying reference gene primers gave estimates of nucleated cell counts. Profiled with immunoSEQ multiplex PCR; TCRdb holds only in-frame clones, not every one. V and J calls and clone size follow that table, whereas D and trimming were derived from the DNA. The table shows under 250,000 clones, with around 89% occurring only once. The V and J genes are TRBV28 and TRBJ1-2; no firm D call. This receptor was identified in a woman aged 40 to 50 with acute or convalescent COVID-19. The sequenced sample consisted of peripheral blood. The CDR3 spells CASSLSGGVNYGYTF. The CDR3 DNA reads as TGTGCCAGCAGTTTATCGGGCGGGGTTAACTATGGCTACACCTTC.